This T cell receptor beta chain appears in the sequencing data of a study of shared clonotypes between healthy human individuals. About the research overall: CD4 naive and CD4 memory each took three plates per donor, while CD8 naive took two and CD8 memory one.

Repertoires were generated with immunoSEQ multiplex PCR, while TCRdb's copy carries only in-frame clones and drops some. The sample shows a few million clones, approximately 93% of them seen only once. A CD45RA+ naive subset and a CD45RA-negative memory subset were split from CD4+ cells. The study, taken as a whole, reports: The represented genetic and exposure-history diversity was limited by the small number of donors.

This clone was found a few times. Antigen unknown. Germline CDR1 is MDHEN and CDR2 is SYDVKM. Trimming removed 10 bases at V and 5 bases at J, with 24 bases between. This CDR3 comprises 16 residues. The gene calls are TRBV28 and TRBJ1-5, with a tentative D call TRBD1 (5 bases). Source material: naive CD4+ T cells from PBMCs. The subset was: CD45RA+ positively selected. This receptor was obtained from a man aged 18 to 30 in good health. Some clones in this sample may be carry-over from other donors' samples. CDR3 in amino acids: CATRGAGPQGHQPQHF. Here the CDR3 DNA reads TGTGCCACCCGAGGGGCCGGTCCGCAGGGCCATCAGCCCCAGCATTTT.